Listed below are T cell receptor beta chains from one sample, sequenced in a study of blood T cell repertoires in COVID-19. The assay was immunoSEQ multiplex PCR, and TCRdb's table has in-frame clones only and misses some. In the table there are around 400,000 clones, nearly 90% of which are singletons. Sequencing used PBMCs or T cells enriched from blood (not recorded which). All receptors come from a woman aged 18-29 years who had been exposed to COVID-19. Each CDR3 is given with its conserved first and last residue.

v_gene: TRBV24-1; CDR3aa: CATAGGKYSNQPQHF
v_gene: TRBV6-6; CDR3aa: CASSGSPTGGRLYEQYF
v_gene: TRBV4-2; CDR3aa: CASSPNHEKLFF
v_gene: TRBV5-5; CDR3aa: CASGSGDVREQFF
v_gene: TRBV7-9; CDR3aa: CASSTDSSGANVLTF
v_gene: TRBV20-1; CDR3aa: CSASPGLGQGFSYNEQFF
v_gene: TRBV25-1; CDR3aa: CASSEHGQGAAGANVLTF
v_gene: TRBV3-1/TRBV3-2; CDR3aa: CASSQATGLANEQYF
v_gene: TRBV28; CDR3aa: CASSEDTFSYNEQFF
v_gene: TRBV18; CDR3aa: CASSDRTETDEQYF
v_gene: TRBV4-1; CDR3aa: CASSQPTGASGNTIYF
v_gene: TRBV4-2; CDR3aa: CASSQEPANTGGADYGYTF
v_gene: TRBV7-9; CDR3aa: CASSLARRGSGYTF
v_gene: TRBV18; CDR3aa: CASSPGTGINQPQHF
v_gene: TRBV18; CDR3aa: CASSHTGGTGLAGAYEQYF
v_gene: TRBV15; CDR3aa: CASIAGDTDTQYF
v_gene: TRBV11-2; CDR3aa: CASSYLSGGPSHYTDTQYF
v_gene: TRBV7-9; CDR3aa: CASSPWAGTEAFF
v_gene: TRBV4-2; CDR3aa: CASSPKGGSYNEQFF
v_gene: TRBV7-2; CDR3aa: CASSPGGPLNEKLFF
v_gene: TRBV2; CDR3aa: CASRKGVNTGELFF
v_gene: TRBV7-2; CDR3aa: CASSPGTSGGGETQYF
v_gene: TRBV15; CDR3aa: CATSREGANSYEQYF
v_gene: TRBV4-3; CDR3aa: CASSQAPLRSEKLFF
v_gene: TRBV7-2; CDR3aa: CASILTSGLSYEQYF
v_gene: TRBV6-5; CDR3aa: CASSYYAGSYEQYF
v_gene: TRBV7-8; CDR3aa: CASTTRGVGNTIYF
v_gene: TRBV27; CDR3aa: CASSLRGSGASDTQYF
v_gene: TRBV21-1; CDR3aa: CASSQGTSGRGPPRAKNIQYF
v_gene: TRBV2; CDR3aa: CASSEGLAGRETQYF
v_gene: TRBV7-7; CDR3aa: CASTDPQGPTGELFF
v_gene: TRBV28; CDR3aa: CASTSSNYGYTF
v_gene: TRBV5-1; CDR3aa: CASSQQGRDSPLHF
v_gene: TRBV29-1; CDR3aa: CSVEDRDRGREQYF
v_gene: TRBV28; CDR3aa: CASSQYVLSAAQRSYEQYF
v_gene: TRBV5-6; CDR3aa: CASNLAGIVTDTQYF
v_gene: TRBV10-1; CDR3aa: CARLAGRNEQFF
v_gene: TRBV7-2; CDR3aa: CASSLWAGNTDTQYF
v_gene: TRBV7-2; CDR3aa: CASSSIQGRWVGGYTF
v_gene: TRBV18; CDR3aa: CASSPPPGKNIQYF